This T cell receptor (beta chain) was documented in a study of T cell responses to AZD1222 COVID-19 vaccine. The protocol was immunoSEQ multiplex PCR, while the TCRdb copy is restricted to in-frame clones and leaves out a portion. Of around 100,000 clones in the sample, 70% to 90% were seen once. The V gene end was trimmed by 3 bases and the J gene end by 1 base; junction bases not matched to a gene: 0. Germline loops: CDR1 SEHNR, CDR2 FQNEAQ (reference sequence). This CDR3 has 14 amino acids. As for this clone: Its antigen remains unknown.

The study, taken as a whole, reports: Mapped onto spike, vaccine-associated CD4 TCRs spanned it and were dominant at 160-218 and 743-854.

The sequence came from an adult in good health. The chain employs TRBV7-9 and TRBJ1-1; 9 nucleotides agree with TRBD1. Sequences were derived from peripheral blood, sampled on day 0 of AZD1222 vaccination. Here the CDR3 reads CASSLTGGNTEAFF. CDR3 DNA sequence: TGTGCCAGCAGCTTGACAGGGGGGAACACTGAAGCTTTCTTT.